This T cell receptor (beta chain) was recorded in a study of blood T cell repertoires in COVID-19. The CDR3 is made up of 15 amino acids. V lost 0 bases and J 2 bases, leaving 8 bases between the germline ends. Looked up from germline, CDR1 is LGHNA and CDR2 is YNFKEQ. This clone was recorded a few times. Under the authors' procedure: Estimation of nucleated cell counts relied on the amplification of reference gene primers. TCRdb's table, derived via immunoSEQ multiplex PCR, lists solely in-frame clones and lacks some. V and J calls and clone size are as listed in that table; D and trimming were resolved from the DNA. Of under 60,000 clones listed, 90% are singletons.

The gene calls are TRBV4-2 and TRBJ1-3; a possible D gene is TRBD1 (5 bases). Sequencing used peripheral blood. The TCR originated in a human donor in a cohort sampled during active COVID-19. CDR3 amino acids: CASSQEWGAGNTIYF. CDR3 bases: TGTGCCAGCAGCCAAGAGTGGGGGGCTGGAAACACCATATATTTT.